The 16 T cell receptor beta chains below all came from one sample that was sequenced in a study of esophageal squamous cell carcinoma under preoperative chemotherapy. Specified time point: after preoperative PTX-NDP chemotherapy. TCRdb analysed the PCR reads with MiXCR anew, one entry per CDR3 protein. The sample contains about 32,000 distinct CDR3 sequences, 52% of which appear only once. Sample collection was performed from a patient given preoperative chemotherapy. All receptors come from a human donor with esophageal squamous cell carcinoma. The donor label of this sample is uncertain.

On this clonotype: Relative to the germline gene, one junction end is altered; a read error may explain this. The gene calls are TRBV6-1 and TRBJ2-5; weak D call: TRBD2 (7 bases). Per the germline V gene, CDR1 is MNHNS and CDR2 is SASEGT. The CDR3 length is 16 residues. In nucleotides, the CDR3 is TGTGCCAGCAGCCGAAGTAGGGGGGGGTGCCAAGAGTCCTGGCATTTC. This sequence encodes CASSRSRGGCQESWHF.

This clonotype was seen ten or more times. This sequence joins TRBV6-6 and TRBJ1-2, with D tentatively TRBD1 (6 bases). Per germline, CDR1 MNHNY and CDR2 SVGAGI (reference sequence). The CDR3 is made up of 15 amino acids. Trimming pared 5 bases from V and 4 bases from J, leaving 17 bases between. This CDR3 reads CASSPMTGESYGYTF. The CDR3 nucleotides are TGTGCCAGCAGTCCCATGACAGGTGAATCCTATGGCTACACCTTC.

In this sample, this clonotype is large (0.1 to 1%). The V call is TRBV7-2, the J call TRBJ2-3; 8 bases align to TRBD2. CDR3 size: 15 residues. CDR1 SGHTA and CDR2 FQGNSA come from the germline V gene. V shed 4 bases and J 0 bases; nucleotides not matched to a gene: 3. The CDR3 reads CASSSGGVSTDTQYF. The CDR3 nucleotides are TGTGCCAGCAGCTCCGGGGGGGTGAGCACAGATACGCAGTATTTT.

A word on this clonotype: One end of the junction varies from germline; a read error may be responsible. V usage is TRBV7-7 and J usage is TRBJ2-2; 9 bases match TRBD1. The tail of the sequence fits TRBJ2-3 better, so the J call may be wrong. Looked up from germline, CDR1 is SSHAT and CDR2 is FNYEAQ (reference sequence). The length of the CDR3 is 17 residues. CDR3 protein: CASSWHSGTGCAGTQYF. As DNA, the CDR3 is TGTGCTAGCAGCTGGCACTCCGGGACAGGGTGCGCCGGGACGCAGTATTTT.

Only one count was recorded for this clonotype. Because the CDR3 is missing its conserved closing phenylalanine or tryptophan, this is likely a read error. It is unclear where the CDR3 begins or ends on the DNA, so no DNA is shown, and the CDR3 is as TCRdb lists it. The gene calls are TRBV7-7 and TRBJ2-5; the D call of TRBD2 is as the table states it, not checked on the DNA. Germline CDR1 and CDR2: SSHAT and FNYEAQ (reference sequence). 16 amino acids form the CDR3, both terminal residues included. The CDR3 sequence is CASSSLAGGFEETRHS.

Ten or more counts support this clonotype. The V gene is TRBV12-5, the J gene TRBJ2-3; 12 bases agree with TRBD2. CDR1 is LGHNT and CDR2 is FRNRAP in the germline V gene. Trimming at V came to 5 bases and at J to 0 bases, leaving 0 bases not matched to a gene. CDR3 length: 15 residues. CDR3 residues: CASGLAGGSTDTQYF. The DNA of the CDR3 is TGTGCTAGTGGTCTAGCGGGAGGGAGCACAGATACGCAGTATTTT.

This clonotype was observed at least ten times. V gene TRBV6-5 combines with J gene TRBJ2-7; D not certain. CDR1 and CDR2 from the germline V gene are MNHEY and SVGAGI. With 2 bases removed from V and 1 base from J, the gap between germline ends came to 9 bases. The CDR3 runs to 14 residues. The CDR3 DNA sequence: TGTGCCAGCAGTTACAGGGTAGGGTCCTACGAGCAGTACTTC. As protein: CASSYRVGSYEQYF.

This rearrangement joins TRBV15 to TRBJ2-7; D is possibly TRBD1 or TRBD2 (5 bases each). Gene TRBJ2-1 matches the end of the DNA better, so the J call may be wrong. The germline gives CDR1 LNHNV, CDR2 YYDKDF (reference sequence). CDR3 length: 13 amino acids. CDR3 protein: CATSRAEGYEQFF. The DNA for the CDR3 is TGTGCCACCAGCAGAGCCGAGGGGTATGAGCAGTTCTTC.

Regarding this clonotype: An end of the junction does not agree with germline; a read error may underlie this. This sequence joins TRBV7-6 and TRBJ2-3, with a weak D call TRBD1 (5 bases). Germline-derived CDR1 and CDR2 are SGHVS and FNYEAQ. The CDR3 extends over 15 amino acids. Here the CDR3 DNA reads TGTGCCAGCAGCTCGACTCCGACAGCGTTGGACACGCAGTACTTT. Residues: CASSSTPTALDTQYF.

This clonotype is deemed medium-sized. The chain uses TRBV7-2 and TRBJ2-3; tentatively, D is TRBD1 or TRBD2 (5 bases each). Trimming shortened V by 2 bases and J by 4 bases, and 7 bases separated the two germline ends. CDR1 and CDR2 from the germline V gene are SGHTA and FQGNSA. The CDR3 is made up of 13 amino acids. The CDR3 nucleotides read TGTGCCAGCAGCTTAATGGGGGCAGATACGCAGTATTTT. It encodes CASSLMGADTQYF.

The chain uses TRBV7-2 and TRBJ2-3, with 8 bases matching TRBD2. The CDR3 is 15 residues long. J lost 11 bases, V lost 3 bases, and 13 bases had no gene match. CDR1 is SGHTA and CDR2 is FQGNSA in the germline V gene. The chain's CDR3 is CASSFRGGRTDEQYF. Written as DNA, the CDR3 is TGTGCCAGCAGCTTCCGGGGGGGGCGCACCGATGAGCAGTATTTT.

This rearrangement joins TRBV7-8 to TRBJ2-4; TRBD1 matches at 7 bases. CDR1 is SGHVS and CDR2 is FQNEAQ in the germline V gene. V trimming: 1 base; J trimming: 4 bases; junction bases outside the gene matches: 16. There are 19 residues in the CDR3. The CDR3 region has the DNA TGTGCCAGCAGCTTAGTGGGTTTCAATCAGGGGGTGAAGAAAAACATTCAGTACTTC. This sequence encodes CASSLVGFNQGVKKNIQYF.

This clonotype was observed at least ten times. The CDR3 is CASTRYSNEQFF. For the CDR3, the DNA is TGTGCCAGCACACGCTACTCGAACGAGCAGTTCTTC. The J gene is TRBJ2-1, the V gene TRBV6-1; D remains ambiguous. V gave up 7 bases and J gave up 10 bases, with 14 bases separating them. This CDR3 comprises 12 residues. The V gene's germline CDR1 is MNHNS and CDR2 SASEGT.

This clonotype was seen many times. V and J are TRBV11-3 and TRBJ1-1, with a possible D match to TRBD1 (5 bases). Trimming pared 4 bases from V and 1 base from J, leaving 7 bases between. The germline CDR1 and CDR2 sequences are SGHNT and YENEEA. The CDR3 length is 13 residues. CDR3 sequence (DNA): TGTGCCAGCAGCTACGGGACGAACACTGAAGCTTTCTTT. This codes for CASSYGTNTEAFF.

Here the CDR3 reads CSAYRTSGGAGTDTQYF. CDR3 bases: TGCAGTGCCTACCGGACTAGCGGGGGGGCGGGCACAGATACGCAGTATTTT. The genes are TRBV20-1 and TRBJ2-3, with 15 bases aligning to TRBD2. The CDR3 runs to 17 residues. Germline CDR1 reads DFQATT; CDR2 reads SNEGSKA (reference sequence). V dropped 6 bases and J dropped 1; count of bases not matched to a gene: 8.

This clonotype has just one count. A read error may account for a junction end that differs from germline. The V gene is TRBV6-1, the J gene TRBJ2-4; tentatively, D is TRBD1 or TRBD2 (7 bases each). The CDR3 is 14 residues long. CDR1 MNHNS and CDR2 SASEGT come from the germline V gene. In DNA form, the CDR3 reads TGTGGCGGCAGGGGGGGGCGAGCCGTAAACATGCAGTACTTC. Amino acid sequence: CGGRGGRAVNMQYF.